Below, one T cell receptor beta chain is given with its context. Clones were read by immunoSEQ multiplex PCR, and TCRdb kept only the in-frame ones, dropping some. The data hold 1.4 million to 1.5 million clones, with around 97% observed a single time. This specimen belongs to a study of shared clonotypes between healthy human individuals. CDR1 and CDR2 (germline): SGDLS, YYNGEE. This CDR3 region has 14 residues. Trimming cost V 4 bases and J 5 bases; bases outside gene matches: 5. The chain has TRBV9 and TRBJ2-5; 10 nucleotides agree with TRBD1. The receptor's source is a man aged 25 to 40 in good health. Sequenced input: naive CD4+ T cells sorted from blood. Subset of the sample: CD45RA+ positively selected. CDR3 in amino acids: CASSPRGQGETQYF. The CDR3 DNA follows: TGTGCCAGCAGCCCGAGGGGACAGGGGGAGACCCAGTACTTC.